This entry describes one T cell receptor beta chain. This entry is derived from a study of T cell responses to AZD1222 COVID-19 vaccine. There are 13 residues in the CDR3. Looked up from germline, CDR1 is MNHEY and CDR2 is SMNVEV (reference sequence). V lost 6 bases and J 5 bases, leaving 14 bases between the germline ends. Measured with immunoSEQ multiplex PCR; TCRdb has only the in-frame clones, and not every one. The data contain 120,000 to 150,000 clones, 88% of them singletons. Sample: peripheral blood, taken on day 0 of AZD1222 vaccination. The gene calls are TRBV27 and TRBJ2-7, with D perhaps matching TRBD2 (5 bases). The source is an adult in good health. Here the CDR3 DNA reads TGTGCCAGCAGCTTCTCCGGGGTCCACGAGCAGTACTTC. It yields the protein CASSFSGVHEQYF.